Below, 18 T cell receptor beta chains from the same sample are listed, as sequenced in a study of persistence of HIV-infected CD4 T cells. The immunoSEQ assay was version 4, run in survey mode. Assay used: immunoSEQ multiplex PCR; TCRdb lists only in-frame clones, some missing. Among approximately 30,000 clones listed, roughly 82% were seen once. Stimulation used around 10 ug/mL lysate from CMV-infected fibroblasts. Sorted nonresponding memory CD4+ T cells were CD40L-negative, CD69-negative, CD45RO-high. These TCRs are of unknown antigen specificity. The source was CD4+ T cells sorted from PBMCs after roughly 18-hour stimulation, collected from a patient who received antiretroviral therapy. Receptors originate from an adult woman with HIV who was CMV-seropositive.

V and J are TRBV6-5 and TRBJ1-2; D possibly corresponds to TRBD1 (6 bases). V lost 7 bases and J 8 bases, leaving 20 bases between the germline ends. Germline V gene data show CDR1 as MNHEY and CDR2 as SVGAGI. The CDR3 has 14 residues. As DNA, the CDR3 is TGTGCCAGCACCCGAGAGGGGGGTACGAGAGGCTACACCTTC. This encodes CASTREGGTRGYTF.

This clone was recorded once. This rearrangement joins TRBV7-2 to TRBJ2-7; perhaps D is TRBD1 or TRBD2 (6 bases each). Per germline, CDR1 SGHTA and CDR2 FQGNSA. V was trimmed by 1 base and J by 2 bases, leaving 15 bases between them. This CDR3 is 16 amino acids long. As DNA, the CDR3 is TGTGCCAGCAGCTTAGGAGTTGGGGGGCTAACCTACGAGCAGTACTTC. Its translation is CASSLGVGGLTYEQYF.

The genes are TRBV6-5 and TRBJ1-5; 8 nucleotides line up with TRBD1. Germline V lookup: CDR1 MNHEY, CDR2 SVGAGI. The CDR3 runs to 15 residues. After removal of 8 bases from V and 0 bases from J, the junction contained 6 bases not matched to a gene. CDR3: CASHQGAYSNQPQHF. The CDR3 DNA follows: TGTGCCAGCCACCAGGGGGCCTATAGCAATCAGCCCCAGCATTTT.

This sequence joins TRBV14 and TRBJ2-5, with D possibly being TRBD1 (5 bases). Germline V gene lookup returns CDR1 SGHDN and CDR2 FVKESK. Trimming took off 4 bases at V and 4 bases at J, with 7 bases between the two ends. This CDR3 is 12 amino acids long. The CDR3 sequence: CASSPQGETQYF. The DNA for the CDR3 is TGTGCCAGCAGCCCCCAGGGAGAGACCCAGTACTTC.

V usage is TRBV7-2 and J usage is TRBJ1-1; D is possibly TRBD1 (5 bases). The CDR3 is 16 residues long. Germline V CDR1 and CDR2: SGHTA, FQGNSA. Trimming took 1 base from V and 4 from J, leaving 16 bases between them. For the CDR3, the DNA is TGTGCCAGCAGCTTAGTGGTCGGGGGAAGAGGCACTGAAGCTTTCTTT. It yields the protein CASSLVVGGRGTEAFF. Full variable domain (missing parts from reference TRBV7-2 and TRBJ1-1): GAGVSQSPSNKVTEKGKDVELRCDPISGHTALYWYRQSLGQGLEFLIYFQGNSAPDKSGLPSDRFSAERTGGSVSTLTIQRTQQEDSAVYLCASSLVVGGRGTEAFFGQGTRLTVV.

The chain links TRBV2 to TRBJ2-2, with D maybe TRBD1 (6 bases). In germline, CDR1 is SNHLY, CDR2 FYNNEI. The germline V and J ends were trimmed by 8 bases and 6 bases, with 13 bases remaining between them. The CDR3 has 13 residues. This CDR3 is CASYQGPSGELFF. In nucleotides, the CDR3 is TGTGCCAGCTACCAGGGGCCCTCCGGGGAGCTGTTTTTT.

This clone has only one observation. V usage is TRBV6-5 and J usage is TRBJ2-1; D is undetermined. This CDR3 is 14 amino acids long. From germline, CDR1 is MNHEY and CDR2 SVGAGI. Trimming pared 0 bases from V and 4 bases from J, leaving 7 bases between. The CDR3 sequence is CASSYSPSYNEQFF. CDR3 nucleotide sequence: TGTGCCAGCAGTTACTCCCCTAGTTACAATGAGCAGTTCTTC.

CDR3 DNA sequence: TGTGCCAGCTCATCGGGACCTCATCAAGATACGCAGTATTTT. Its translation: CASSSGPHQDTQYF. The chain combines TRBV18 with TRBJ2-3; D tentatively fits TRBD1 or TRBD2 (5 bases each). Germline values: CDR1 KGHSH, CDR2 LQKENI. Trimming stripped 5 bases from V and 5 bases from J, with 14 bases between. There are 14 residues in the CDR3.

The chain joins TRBV29-1 to TRBJ2-5; 9 bases fit TRBD1. V lost 7 bases to trimming and J lost 6 bases; unmatched junction nucleotides: 6. Germline values: CDR1 SQVTM, CDR2 ANQGSEA. CDR3 length equals 12 residues. In DNA, the CDR3 is TGCAGCGCCCGGACAGGGGATCAGACCCAGTACTTC. Amino acids: CSARTGDQTQYF.

The rearrangement uses TRBV19 and TRBJ1-1; TRBD1 matches at 7 bases. The germline V gene encodes CDR1 LNHDA and CDR2 SQIVND (reference sequence). CDR3 length: 17 residues. V was clipped by 4 bases and J by 0 bases; unmatched bases: 11. The CDR3 coding sequence is TGTGCCAGTAGTAAGGGGCTTTGGACAGGCCTGAACACTGAAGCTTTCTTT. Translated: CASSKGLWTGLNTEAFF.

The chain uses TRBV4-3 and TRBJ1-2; tentative D call: TRBD1 (5 bases). CDR1 is LGHNA, CDR2 YSLEER, per germline. The CDR3 is 14 residues long. Deletions cut 4 bases from V and 4 bases from J, with 13 bases between. CDR3 residues: CASSPATGGYGYTF. The CDR3 DNA is TGCGCCAGCAGCCCCGCAACAGGCGGCTATGGCTACACCTTC.

The rearrangement uses TRBV6-5 and TRBJ1-2; no firm D call. Trimming cost V 4 bases and J 7 bases, with 13 bases left between them. This CDR3 is built from 13 residues. The germline CDR1 and CDR2 sequences are MNHEY and SVGAGI. CDR3 nucleotides: TGTGCCAGCAGTTTGGGTCAATTAAGTGGCTACACCTTC. It is translated as CASSLGQLSGYTF.

The rearrangement uses TRBV19 and TRBJ1-5; D call uncertain. The CDR3 spans 14 residues. The germline CDR1 and CDR2 sequences are LNHDA and SQIVND (reference sequence). Trimming pared 1 base from V and 2 bases from J, leaving 6 bases between. The CDR3 nucleotides read TGTGCCAGTAGTATAGCGGCCGGCAATCAGCCCCAGCATTTT. It encodes CASSIAAGNQPQHF.

The CDR3 DNA sequence: TGCGCCAGCAGCCCCCAGTTAGGGGGTCAGCCCCAGCATTTT. Its protein is CASSPQLGGQPQHF. The chain couples TRBV4-1 to TRBJ1-5, with D perhaps matching TRBD1 (6 bases). With 4 bases removed from V and 6 bases from J, the gap between germline ends came to 13 bases. The CDR3 is 14 amino acids. Germline CDR1 is MGHRA and CDR2 is YSYEKL.

The V gene is TRBV5-1, the J gene TRBJ2-6; D is tentatively TRBD1 or TRBD2 (5 bases each). CDR1 is SGHRS and CDR2 is YFSETQ in the germline V gene. The V gene lost 5 bases and the J gene lost 0 bases, with 12 bases spanning the gap. This CDR3 is 16 amino acids long. The DNA of the CDR3 is TGCGCCAGCAGTTGGGGGACGAACTCTGGGGCCAACGTCCTGACTTTC. Its protein product is CASSWGTNSGANVLTF.

This chain connects TRBV5-4 to TRBJ2-5; D is ambiguous. CDR1 is SGHNT, CDR2 YYREEE, per germline (reference sequence). V was shortened by 4 bases and J by 2 bases, with 15 bases between the two germline ends. The CDR3 is 15 amino acids. The CDR3, as DNA: TGTGCCAGCAGCCCGCACTCGAGGCCGCAAGAGACCCAGTACTTC. Residues: CASSPHSRPQETQYF.

This chain links TRBV5-1 with TRBJ1-2; D unclear. The V gene lost 0 bases and the J gene lost 1 base, with 7 bases spanning the gap. This CDR3 is 14 amino acids long. CDR1 is SGHRS, CDR2 YFSETQ, per germline. The CDR3 is CASSLGDNNYGYTF. As DNA, the CDR3 is TGCGCCAGCAGCTTGGGCGACAATAACTATGGCTACACCTTC.

This chain uses TRBV18 with TRBJ1-3; 7 bases line up with TRBD1. J gave up 4 bases and V 0 bases, and 3 bases lay outside the gene matches. The CDR3 has 15 residues. Germline CDR1 KGHSH, CDR2 LQKENI. The DNA of the CDR3 is TGTGCCAGCTCACCACCGCCGACAGGGGGAAACACCATATATTTT. Protein: CASSPPPTGGNTIYF. The whole variable domain, filled in from reference TRBV18 and TRBJ1-3, reads NAGVMQNPRHLVRRRGQEARLRCSPMKGHSHVYWYRQLPEEGLKFMVYLQKENIIDESGMPKERFSAEFPKEGPSILRIQQVVRGDSAAYFCASSPPPTGGNTIYFGEGSWLTVV.